This TCR beta chain was obtained from a study of T-cell reconstitution after alpha-beta-depleted transplantation in children. The study, taken as a whole, reports: Where some patients showed high TCRbeta diversity at day 60, it came from recipient T cells and thymic progenitors that had survived. Newly generated T cells supplied most T-cell counts and diversity one year post-transplant. After transplant, at about two months, alpha-beta T cells were reportedly derived from several hundred expanded graft clones.

This CDR3 has 15 amino acids. The V end lost 5 bases, the J end lost 2 bases, and 14 bases lay between the germline ends. Germline V gene lookup returns CDR1 SGHVS and CDR2 FQNEAQ. Preparation of the TCRbeta library involved a method that used unique molecular identifiers. TCRdb used MiXCR to reprocess the PCR reads, holding one entry per CDR3 protein. The data contain about 32,000 distinct CDR3 sequences, 5% to 7% of them seen just once; the ten biggest clones take up 27%. This clonotype was detected ten times or more. Its specificity is not known. The TCR sequence derives from a child younger than two who had a stem cell transplant for acute myeloid leukemia, so the T cells may come from the graft donor. This chain links TRBV7-8 with TRBJ2-3, with D possibly TRBD2 on 5 matching bases. Sample: peripheral blood, taken 60 days after TCRalphabeta/CD19-depleted stem cell transplant. CDR3 protein: CASSLRARFTDTQYF. The CDR3 DNA is TGTGCCAGCAGCCTGAGGGCCAGGTTCACAGATACGCAGTATTTT.